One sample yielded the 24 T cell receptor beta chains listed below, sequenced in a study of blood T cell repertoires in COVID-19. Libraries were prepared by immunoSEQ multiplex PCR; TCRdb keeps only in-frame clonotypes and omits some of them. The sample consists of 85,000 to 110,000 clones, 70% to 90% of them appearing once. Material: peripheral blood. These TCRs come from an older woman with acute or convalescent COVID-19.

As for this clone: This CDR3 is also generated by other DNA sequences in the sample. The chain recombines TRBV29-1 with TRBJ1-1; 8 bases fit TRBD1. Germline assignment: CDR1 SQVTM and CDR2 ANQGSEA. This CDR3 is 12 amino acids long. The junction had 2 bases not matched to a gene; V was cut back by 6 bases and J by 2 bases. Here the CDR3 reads CSVGQGNTEAFF. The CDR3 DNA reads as TGCAGCGTCGGACAGGGCAACACTGAAGCTTTCTTT.

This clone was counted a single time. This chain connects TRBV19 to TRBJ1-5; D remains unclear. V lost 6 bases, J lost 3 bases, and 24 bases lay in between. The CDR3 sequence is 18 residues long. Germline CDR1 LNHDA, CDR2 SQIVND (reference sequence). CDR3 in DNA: TGTGCCAGTAGCCCCGCCCCACAGCTTACCTGGGCCAATCAGCCCCAGCATTTT. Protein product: CASSPAPQLTWANQPQHF. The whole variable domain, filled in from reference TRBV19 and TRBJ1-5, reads DGGITQSPKYLFRKEGQNVTLSCEQNLNHDAMYWYRQDPGQGLRLIYYSQIVNDFQKGDIAEGYSVSREKKESFPLTVTSAQKNPTAFYLCASSPAPQLTWANQPQHFGDGTRLSIL.

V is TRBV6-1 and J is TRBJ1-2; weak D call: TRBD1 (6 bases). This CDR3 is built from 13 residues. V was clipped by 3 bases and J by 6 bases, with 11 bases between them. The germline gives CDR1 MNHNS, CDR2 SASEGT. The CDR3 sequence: CASSEAGADGYTF. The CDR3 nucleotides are TGTGCCAGCAGTGAGGCGGGGGCGGATGGCTACACCTTC.

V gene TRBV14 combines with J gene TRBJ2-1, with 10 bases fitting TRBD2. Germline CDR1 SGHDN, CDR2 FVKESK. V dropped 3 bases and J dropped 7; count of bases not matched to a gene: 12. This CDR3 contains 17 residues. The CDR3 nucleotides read TGTGCCAGCAGCCAGGGACTAGCGATAGGGGTAGGAAATGAGCAGTTCTTC. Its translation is CASSQGLAIGVGNEQFF.

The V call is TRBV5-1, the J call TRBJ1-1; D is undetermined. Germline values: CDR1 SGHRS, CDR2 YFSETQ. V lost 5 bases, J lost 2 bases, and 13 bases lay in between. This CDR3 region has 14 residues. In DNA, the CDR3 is TGCGCCAGCAGGTTCCTGGGGAGTAACACTGAAGCTTTCTTT. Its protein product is CASRFLGSNTEAFF.

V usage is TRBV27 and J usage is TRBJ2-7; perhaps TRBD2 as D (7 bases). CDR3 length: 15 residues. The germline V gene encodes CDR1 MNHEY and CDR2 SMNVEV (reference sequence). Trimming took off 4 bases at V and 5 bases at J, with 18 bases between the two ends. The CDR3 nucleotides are TGTGCCAGCAGTTCCTACCTAGGGGGGGCCCACGAGCAGTACTTC. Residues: CASSSYLGGAHEQYF.

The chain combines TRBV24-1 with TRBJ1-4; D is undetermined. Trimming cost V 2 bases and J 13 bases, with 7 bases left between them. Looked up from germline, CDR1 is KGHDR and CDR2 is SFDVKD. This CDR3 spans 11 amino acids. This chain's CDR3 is CATSDSRGLFF. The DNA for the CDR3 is TGTGCCACCAGTGATTCCCGAGGACTGTTTTTT.

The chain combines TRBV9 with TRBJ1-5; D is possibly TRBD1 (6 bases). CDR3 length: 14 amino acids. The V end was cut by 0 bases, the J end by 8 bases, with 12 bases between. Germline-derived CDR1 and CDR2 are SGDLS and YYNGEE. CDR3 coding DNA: TGTGCCAGCAGCGTAGGGTGGGGGCGTGAGCCCCAGCATTTT. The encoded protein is CASSVGWGREPQHF. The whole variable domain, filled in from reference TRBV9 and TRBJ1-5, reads DSGVTQTPKHLITATGQRVTLRCSPRSGDLSVYWYQQSLDQGLQFLIQYYNGEERAKGNILERFSAQQFPDLHSELNLSSLELGDSALYFCASSVGWGREPQHFGDGTRLSIL.

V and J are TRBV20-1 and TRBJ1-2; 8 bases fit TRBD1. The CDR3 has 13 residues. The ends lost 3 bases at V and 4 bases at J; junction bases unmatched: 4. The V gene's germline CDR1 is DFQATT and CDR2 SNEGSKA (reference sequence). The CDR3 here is CSASGQGGYGYTF. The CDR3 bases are TGCAGTGCTAGTGGACAGGGCGGCTATGGCTACACCTTC.

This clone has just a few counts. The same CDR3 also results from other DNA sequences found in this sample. In nucleotides, the CDR3 is TGTGCCAGCAGTGAAGGGCAGGGGTATGGCTACACCTTC. Its translation is CASSEGQGYGYTF. The rearrangement uses TRBV6-1 and TRBJ1-2; weak D call: TRBD1 (6 bases). The CDR3 runs 13 residues. V dropped 1 base and J dropped 5 bases, with 8 bases sitting between them. Germline CDR1 is MNHNS and CDR2 is SASEGT.

CDR3 bases: TGTGCCAGCAGCCAAGATCTCGGGGTTGGCACTGAAGCTTTCTTT. This codes for CASSQDLGVGTEAFF. This chain links TRBV3-1 (or the pseudogene TRBV3-2) with TRBJ1-1; D gene unclear. V lost 0 bases and J lost 4, with 12 bases in between. Germline V gives CDR1 LGHDT, CDR2 YNNKEL (reference sequence). The length of the CDR3 is 15 residues.

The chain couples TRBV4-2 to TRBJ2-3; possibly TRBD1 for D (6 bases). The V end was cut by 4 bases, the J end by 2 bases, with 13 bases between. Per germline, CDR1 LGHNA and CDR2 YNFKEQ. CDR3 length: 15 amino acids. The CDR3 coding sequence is TGTGCCAGCAGCCCTCAGGGGTTCGTCACAGATACGCAGTATTTT. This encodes CASSPQGFVTDTQYF.

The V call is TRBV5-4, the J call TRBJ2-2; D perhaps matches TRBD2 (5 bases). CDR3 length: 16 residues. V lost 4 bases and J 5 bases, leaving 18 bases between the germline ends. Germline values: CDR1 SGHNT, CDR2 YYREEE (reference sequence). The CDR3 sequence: CASSPPPGILTGELFF. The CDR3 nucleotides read TGTGCCAGCAGCCCTCCCCCCGGGATTCTAACCGGGGAGCTGTTTTTT.

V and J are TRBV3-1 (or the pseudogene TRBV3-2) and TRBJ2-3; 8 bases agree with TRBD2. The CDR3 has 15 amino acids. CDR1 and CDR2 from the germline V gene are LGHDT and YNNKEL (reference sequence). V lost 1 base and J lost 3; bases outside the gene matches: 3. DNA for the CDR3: TGTGCCAGCAGCCAAGCGGGAGGGCCGACAGATACGCAGTATTTT. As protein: CASSQAGGPTDTQYF.

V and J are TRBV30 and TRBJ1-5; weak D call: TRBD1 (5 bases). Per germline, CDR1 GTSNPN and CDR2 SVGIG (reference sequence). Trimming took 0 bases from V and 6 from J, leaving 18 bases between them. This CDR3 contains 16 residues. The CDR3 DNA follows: TGTGCCTGGAGTGTGAGACGGGGCCGAGCGGGTCAGCCCCAGCATTTT. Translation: CAWSVRRGRAGQPQHF.

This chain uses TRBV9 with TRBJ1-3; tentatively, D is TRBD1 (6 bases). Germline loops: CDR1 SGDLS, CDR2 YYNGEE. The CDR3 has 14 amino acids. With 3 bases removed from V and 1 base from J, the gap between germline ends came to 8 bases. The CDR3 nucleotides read TGTGCCAGCAGCGGGACAGAGTCTGGAAACACCATATATTTT. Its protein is CASSGTESGNTIYF. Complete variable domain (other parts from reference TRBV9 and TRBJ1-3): DSGVTQTPKHLITATGQRVTLRCSPRSGDLSVYWYQQSLDQGLQFLIQYYNGEERAKGNILERFSAQQFPDLHSELNLSSLELGDSALYFCASSGTESGNTIYFGEGSWLTVV.

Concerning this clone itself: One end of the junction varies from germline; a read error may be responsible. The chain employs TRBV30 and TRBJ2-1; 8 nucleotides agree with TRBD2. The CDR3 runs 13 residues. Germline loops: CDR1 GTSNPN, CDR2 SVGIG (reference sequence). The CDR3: CAWSVQLLADPLF. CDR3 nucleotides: TGTGCCTGGAGTGTACAGCTACTAGCGGACCCCCTCTTC.

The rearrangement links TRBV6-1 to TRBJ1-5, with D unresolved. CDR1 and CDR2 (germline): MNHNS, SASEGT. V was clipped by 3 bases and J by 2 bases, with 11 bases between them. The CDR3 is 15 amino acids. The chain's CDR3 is CASSESDGGNQPQHF. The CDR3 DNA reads TGTGCCAGCAGTGAGTCGGACGGGGGCAATCAGCCCCAGCATTTT.

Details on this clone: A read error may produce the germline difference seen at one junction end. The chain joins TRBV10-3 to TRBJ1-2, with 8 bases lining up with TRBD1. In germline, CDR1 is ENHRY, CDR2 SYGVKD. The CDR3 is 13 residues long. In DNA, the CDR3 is TGTGCCTTCAGGGGGCGAGACGACTATGGCTACACCTTC. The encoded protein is CAFRGRDDYGYTF.

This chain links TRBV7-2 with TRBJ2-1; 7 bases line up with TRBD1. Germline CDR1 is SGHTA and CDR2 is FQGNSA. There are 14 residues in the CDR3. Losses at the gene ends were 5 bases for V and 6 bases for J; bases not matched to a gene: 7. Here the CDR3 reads CASSPDRSRNEQFF. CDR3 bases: TGTGCCAGCAGCCCGGACAGGAGCCGCAATGAGCAGTTCTTC.

CDR3 bases: TGTGCCAGCAGCCTCAGGTGGGGACTGCAAGAGACCCAGTACTTC. Its translation: CASSLRWGLQETQYF. The chain uses TRBV5-6 and TRBJ2-5; TRBD2 might be the D (6 bases). V shed 4 bases and J shed 2 bases, with 15 bases lying between them. The CDR3 spans 15 residues. Germline V gives CDR1 SGHDT, CDR2 YYEEEE.

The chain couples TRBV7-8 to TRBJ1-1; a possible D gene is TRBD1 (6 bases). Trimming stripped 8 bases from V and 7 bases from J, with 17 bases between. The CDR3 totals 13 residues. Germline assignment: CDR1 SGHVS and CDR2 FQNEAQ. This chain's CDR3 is CASSTTGSIEAFF. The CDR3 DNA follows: TGTGCCAGCTCCACGACAGGTTCTATTGAAGCTTTCTTT.

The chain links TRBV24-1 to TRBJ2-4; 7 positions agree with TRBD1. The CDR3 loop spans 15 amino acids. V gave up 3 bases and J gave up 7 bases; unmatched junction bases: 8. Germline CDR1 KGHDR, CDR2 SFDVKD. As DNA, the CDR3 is TGTGCCACCAGTGATCCTTGGGACAGTAAGAACATTCAGTACTTC. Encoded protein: CATSDPWDSKNIQYF.

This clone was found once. CDR3: CASSRDSYEQYF. CDR3 nucleotide sequence: TGCGCCAGCAGCAGGGACAGCTACGAGCAGTACTTC. The V call is TRBV5-1, the J call TRBJ2-7; 7 positions agree with TRBD1. This CDR3 contains 12 residues. V trimming: 4 bases; J trimming: 3 bases; junction bases outside the gene matches: 1. Germline lookup yields CDR1 SGHRS and CDR2 YFSETQ.